The clone carrying this T cell receptor beta chain showed up just once. The CDR3 loop spans 13 amino acids. CDR1 and CDR2 (germline): MNHEY, SMNVEV (reference sequence). V gave up 3 bases and J gave up 5 bases, with 11 bases separating them. These data are taken from a study of cytomegalovirus exposure and HLA in healthy donors. Study as a whole: Caucasian-associated ancestry cluster membership applied to over 80% of a few hundred genotyped donors.

The PCR was carried out with 60 Vbeta primers and 13 Jbeta primers. Using immunoSEQ multiplex PCR, the repertoire was profiled, and TCRdb retains in-frame clones only, with some absent. The data hold tens of thousands of clones, with more than 80% observed a single time. This chain connects TRBV27 to TRBJ2-7; TRBD2 is a possible D gene (5 bases). The origin of this receptor is a human donor in good health. Sequencing used PBMCs. DNA of the CDR3: TGTGCCAGCAGTTTGAGGGCTAGCCACGAGCAGTACTTC. Amino acids: CASSLRASHEQYF.